These T cell receptor beta chains were read from a single sample in a study of CD8 T cells in ankylosing spondylitis. A single record per CDR3 protein comes from TCRdb applying MiXCR to the 5' RACE reads. The table records under 550,000 distinct CDR3 sequences, 25% to 30% of them present only once. The sequencing sample was made of blood, either unsorted or a sorted T cell fraction (not recorded which). Source of these receptors: a male donor with ankylosing spondylitis. Both conserved end residues are part of each CDR3. The D gene is left open where the match is weak. Some rows mark clone size as missing; the rest say once, few, many or name a class of expanded clone.

d_call clone_size j_call v_call cdr3_aa cdr3_nt
NA few TRBJ1-1 TRBV5-1 CASSGSLVGQNTEAFF TGCGCCAGCAGCGGGTCCTTGGTGGGACAGAACACTGAAGCTTTCTTT
NA few TRBJ2-5 TRBV3-1 CASSLLQGSETQYF TGTGCCAGCAGCCTTTTACAGGGAAGTGAGACCCAGTACTTC
TRBD1 NA TRBJ2-6 TRBV11-2 CASSLDYGTGISGANVLTF TGTGCCAGCAGCTTAGATTACGGGACAGGGATAAGTGGGGCCAACGTCCTGACTTTC
NA few TRBJ1-1 TRBV3-1 CASSHGGVGTEAFF TGTGCCAGCAGCCATGGAGGGGTCGGCACTGAAGCTTTCTTT
TRBD1 few TRBJ1-1 TRBV6-1 CASSPRDRDSDTEAFF TGTGCCAGCAGTCCCCGGGACAGGGATTCGGACACTGAAGCTTTCTTT
TRBD1 NA TRBJ2-5 TRBV3-1 CASSQVQGARETQYF TGTGCCAGCAGCCAAGTCCAGGGGGCGAGGGAGACCCAGTACTTC
NA NA TRBJ2-1 TRBV7-9 CASSALGDLGEQFF TGTGCCAGCAGCGCCCTCGGGGATTTGGGTGAGCAGTTCTTC
NA NA TRBJ2-5 TRBV24-1 CATSDSQERRAETQYF TGTGCCACCAGTGACTCGCAGGAAAGGAGAGCGGAGACCCAGTACTTC
TRBD1 few TRBJ2-2 TRBV24-1 CATSDFTGGTGELFF TGTGCCACCAGTGATTTCACAGGGGGGACCGGGGAGCTGTTTTTT
TRBD2 NA TRBJ2-1 TRBV11-1 CASSLSGSGTSPHTYNEQFF TGTGCCAGCAGCTTGAGTGGTAGCGGGACCTCCCCTCACACCTACAATGAGCAGTTCTTC
NA NA TRBJ2-1 TRBV5-6 CASSTDSHNEQFF TGTGCCAGCAGCACGGACAGCCACAATGAGCAGTTCTTC
NA few TRBJ1-2 TRBV5-5 CASSSRDGAYGYTF TGTGCCAGCAGCAGCCGGGACGGCGCCTATGGCTACACCTTC
NA NA TRBJ1-4 TRBV20-1 CSASSGEPNEKLFF TGCAGTGCCAGCTCCGGCGAGCCTAATGAAAAACTGTTTTTT
NA NA TRBJ2-5 TRBV11-3 CASSLGHVQETQYF TGTGCCAGCAGCTTGGGACACGTTCAAGAGACCCAGTACTTC
NA few TRBJ1-5 TRBV20-1 CSAISGAGNQPQHF TGCAGTGCTATCTCAGGGGCTGGGAATCAGCCCCAGCATTTT
NA NA TRBJ1-2 TRBV7-2 CASSSPGRIMVYGYTF TGTGCCAGCAGCTCACCAGGGAGGATCATGGTCTATGGCTACACCTTC
NA few TRBJ2-1 TRBV2 CASSQHYNEQFF TGTGCCAGCAGCCAGCATTACAATGAGCAGTTCTTC
NA NA TRBJ2-2 TRBV12-3/TRBV12-4 CASSFGVAANTGELFF TGTGCCAGCAGTTTTGGCGTAGCGGCGAACACCGGGGAGCTGTTTTTT
NA NA TRBJ1-1 TRBV10-3 CATRQEIGHTEAFF TGTGCCACCAGACAGGAGATAGGGCACACTGAAGCTTTCTTT
TRBD1 NA TRBJ1-1 TRBV7-6 CASSAQGRMNTEAFF TGTGCCAGCAGCGCACAGGGGAGAATGAACACTGAAGCTTTCTTT
TRBD1 few TRBJ1-5 TRBV10-3 CAISPRTGNQPQHF TGTGCCATCAGCCCTCGGACAGGGAATCAGCCCCAGCATTTT
NA NA TRBJ2-2 TRBV7-2 CASSRDGHGELFF TGTGCCAGCAGCAGGGACGGACACGGGGAGCTGTTTTTT
TRBD1 few TRBJ1-2 TRBV11-1 CASSFAPGQAPINYGYTF TGTGCCAGCAGCTTCGCGCCGGGACAGGCTCCAATTAACTATGGCTACACCTTC
NA NA TRBJ2-1 TRBV5-8 CASSRGARTNEQFF TGTGCCAGCAGCCGTGGGGCCCGGACCAATGAGCAGTTCTTC
NA many TRBJ2-1 TRBV3-1 CASSLVGFEQFF TGTGCCAGCAGCCTCGTAGGATTTGAGCAGTTCTTC
TRBD1 NA TRBJ1-4 TRBV5-1 CASSRRLSGQGTEKLFF TGCGCCAGCAGCCGAAGACTTTCGGGACAGGGGACTGAAAAACTGTTTTTT
TRBD2 few TRBJ2-5 TRBV20-1 CSARAVLAGGPAETQYF TGCAGTGCTAGAGCCGTACTAGCGGGAGGGCCTGCGGAGACCCAGTACTTC
TRBD2 few TRBJ2-3 TRBV20-1 CSAHLAGGPLGDTQYF TGCAGTGCCCATCTAGCGGGAGGGCCCCTAGGTGATACGCAGTATTTT
NA few TRBJ2-1 TRBV11-2 CASSRWLAGLGDEQFF TGTGCCAGCAGCCGGTGGTTGGCGGGACTGGGCGATGAGCAGTTCTTC
NA few TRBJ2-2 TRBV29-1 CSVLIGPTGELFF TGCAGCGTTTTAATCGGACCCACCGGGGAGCTGTTTTTT
NA many TRBJ2-1 TRBV24-1 CATSDLKRNNEQFF TGTGCCACCAGTGATTTGAAACGGAACAATGAGCAGTTCTTC
TRBD2 few TRBJ2-3 TRBV27 CASSPKRELPDTQYF TGTGCCAGCAGCCCCAAGCGGGAATTACCAGATACGCAGTATTTT
TRBD2 few TRBJ2-5 TRBV11-2 CASSLLGTSGAGETQYF TGTGCCAGCAGCTTACTTGGTACTAGCGGGGCGGGCGAGACCCAGTACTTC
NA few TRBJ2-5 TRBV4-2 CASSQEVRGGTQYF TGTGCCAGCAGCCAAGAAGTCAGGGGAGGGACCCAGTACTTC
NA NA TRBJ1-3 TRBV20-1 CSATPHRDSGNTIYF TGCAGTGCTACGCCGCACAGGGACTCTGGAAACACCATATATTTT
NA few TRBJ1-4 TRBV12-3/TRBV12-4 CASNRGLGVEKLFF TGTGCCAGCAATCGGGGTCTCGGGGTTGAAAAACTGTTTTTT